These T cell receptor beta chains were read from a single sample in a study of T cell repertoires in enteric fever. One entry per CDR3 protein, called by TCRdb with MiXCR from the reads. The sample shows around 190 distinct CDR3 sequences, roughly 30% of them seen only once. Sequenced material: CCR7- CD38+ CD4+ T cells from blood. These receptors were obtained from a human donor with Salmonella enteric fever, either typhoid or paratyphoid (not recorded which). Each CDR3 is given without its conserved first and last residue. Clone size is stated in some rows and not others, as once, few, many or a class when expanded.

clone_size	v_call	cdr3_length	j_call	cdr3_aa
few	TRBV7-2	13	TRBJ1-5	ASSLGQVGNQPQH
.	TRBV30	13	TRBJ1-3	AWTRDGGSGDTIY
.	TRBV13	12	TRBJ2-2	ASSRTEGPGELF
hyperexpanded	TRBV4-2	16	TRBJ1-2	ASSQGVGAVSTNYGYT
few	TRBV5-1	14	TRBJ2-3	ASSLGAGVVQGTQY
hyperexpanded	TRBV5-1	11	TRBJ2-1	ASGENLYNEQF
.	TRBV7-9	11	TRBJ2-7	ASSGPRGEEQY
.	TRBV11-3	14	TRBJ2-1	ASSLDPEGAYNEQF
hyperexpanded	TRBV5-6	11	TRBJ1-4	ASNYQDSEKLF
hyperexpanded	TRBV2	13	TRBJ2-1	ASTLATSALNEQF
large	TRBV7-7	12	TRBJ2-2	ASSQDRDTGELF
.	TRBV5-1	11	TRBJ2-7	ASSGRNVYEQY
.	TRBV7-2	14	TRBJ2-5	ASSFGTQGFVETQY
.	TRBV5-1	13	TRBJ2-3	ASSAGTSGTDTQY
large	TRBV5-1	11	TRBJ2-2	ASSLLSAGELF
large	TRBV5-1	10	TRBJ2-1	ASSLEGNEQF
hyperexpanded	TRBV5-1	12	TRBJ2-3	ASGTGLSTDTQY
.	TRBV27	14	TRBJ2-2	ASSTRTGKDTGELF
.	TRBV18	14	TRBJ2-1	ASSPSGQSTYNEQF
.	TRBV11-1	15	TRBJ2-2	ASSSGQRKGNTGELF
.	TRBV5-6	10	TRBJ2-7	ASSLRAYEQY
large	TRBV5-1	13	TRBJ1-1	ASSLQGPPNTEAF
medium-sized	TRBV5-1	12	TRBJ2-3	ASSYGQTTDTQY
large	TRBV28	11	TRBJ1-5	ASSFSSNQPQH
large	TRBV5-1	13	TRBJ2-7	ASSLAAGVSYEQY
.	TRBV18	11	TRBJ2-5	ASSPGYPETQY
hyperexpanded	TRBV30	13	TRBJ2-1	AWSKPGLAGNEQF
medium-sized	TRBV4-1	13	TRBJ2-1	ASSLTGTTNNEQF
large	TRBV5-1	15	TRBJ2-1	ASSSGLAGSSYNEQF
few	TRBV18	10	TRBJ1-3	ASSPGGNTIY
few	TRBV28	11	TRBJ1-1	ASSVSQNTEAF
large	TRBV9	12	TRBJ1-1	ASSVAWGNTEAF
.	TRBV21-1	13	TRBJ2-7	ASSLAGQLQYEQY
.	TRBV6-6	12	TRBJ1-5	ASSPSDSNQPQH
.	TRBV7-6	11	TRBJ2-5	ASSRDQRETQY